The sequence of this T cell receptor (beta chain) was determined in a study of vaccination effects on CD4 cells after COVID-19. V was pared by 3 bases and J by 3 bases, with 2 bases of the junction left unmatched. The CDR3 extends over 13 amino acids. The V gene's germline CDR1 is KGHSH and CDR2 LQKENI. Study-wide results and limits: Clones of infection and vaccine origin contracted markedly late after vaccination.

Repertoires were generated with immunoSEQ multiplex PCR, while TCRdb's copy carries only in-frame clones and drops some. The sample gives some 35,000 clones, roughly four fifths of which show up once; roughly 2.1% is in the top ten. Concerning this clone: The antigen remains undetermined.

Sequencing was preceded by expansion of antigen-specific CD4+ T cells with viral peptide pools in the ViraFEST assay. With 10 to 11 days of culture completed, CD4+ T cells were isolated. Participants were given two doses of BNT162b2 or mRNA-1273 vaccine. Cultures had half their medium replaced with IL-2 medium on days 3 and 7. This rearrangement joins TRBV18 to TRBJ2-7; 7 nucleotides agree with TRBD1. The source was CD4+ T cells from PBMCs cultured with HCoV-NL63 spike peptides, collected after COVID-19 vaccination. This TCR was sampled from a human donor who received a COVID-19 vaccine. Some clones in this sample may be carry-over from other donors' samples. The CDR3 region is CASSPGQNYEQYV. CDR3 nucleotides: TGTGCCAGCTCACCGGGACAGAACTACGAGCAGTACGTC.